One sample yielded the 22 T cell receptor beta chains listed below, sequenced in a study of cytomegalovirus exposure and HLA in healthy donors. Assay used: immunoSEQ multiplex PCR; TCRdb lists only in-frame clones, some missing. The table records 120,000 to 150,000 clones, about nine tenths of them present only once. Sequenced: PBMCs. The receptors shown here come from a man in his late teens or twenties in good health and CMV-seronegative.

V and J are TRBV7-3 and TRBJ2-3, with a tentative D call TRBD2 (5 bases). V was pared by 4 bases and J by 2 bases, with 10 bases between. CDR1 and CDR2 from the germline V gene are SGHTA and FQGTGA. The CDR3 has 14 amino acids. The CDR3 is CASSYRGYTDTQYF. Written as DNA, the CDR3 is TGTGCCAGCAGCTATCGGGGATACACAGATACGCAGTATTTT.

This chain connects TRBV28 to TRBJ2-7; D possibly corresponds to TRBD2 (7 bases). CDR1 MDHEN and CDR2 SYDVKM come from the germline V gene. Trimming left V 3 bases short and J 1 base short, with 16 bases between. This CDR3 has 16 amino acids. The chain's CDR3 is CASSLARGGGSYEQYF. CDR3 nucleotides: TGTGCCAGCAGTTTGGCGCGAGGGGGGGGATCCTACGAGCAGTACTTC.

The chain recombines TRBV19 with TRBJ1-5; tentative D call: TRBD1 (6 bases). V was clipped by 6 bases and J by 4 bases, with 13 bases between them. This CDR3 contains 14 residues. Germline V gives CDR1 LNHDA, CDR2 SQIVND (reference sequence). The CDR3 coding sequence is TGTGCCAGTAGCTCAGGGGTTCGAAATCAGCCCCAGCATTTT. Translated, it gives CASSSGVRNQPQHF.

The CDR3 DNA sequence: TGTGCCAGTAGTATGGGTGTTAGCGGGAGGGGTGAGACCCAGTACTTC. This sequence encodes CASSMGVSGRGETQYF. V and J are TRBV19 and TRBJ2-5, with TRBD2 identical over 11 bases. The CDR3 totals 16 residues. Germline CDR1 is LNHDA and CDR2 is SQIVND (reference sequence). Trimming cost V 3 bases and J 5 bases; bases outside gene matches: 8.

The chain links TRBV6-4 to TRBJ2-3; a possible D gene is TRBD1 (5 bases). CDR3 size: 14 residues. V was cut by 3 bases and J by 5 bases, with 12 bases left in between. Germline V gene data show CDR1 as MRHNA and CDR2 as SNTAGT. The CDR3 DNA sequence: TGTGCCAGCAGTGAGGGCAGGGATAAAGATACGCAGTATTTT. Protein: CASSEGRDKDTQYF.

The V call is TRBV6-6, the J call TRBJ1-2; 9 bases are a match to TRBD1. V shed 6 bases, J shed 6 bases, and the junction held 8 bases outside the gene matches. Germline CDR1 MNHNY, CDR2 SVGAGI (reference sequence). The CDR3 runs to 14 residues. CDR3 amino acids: CASSQLDRGDGYTF. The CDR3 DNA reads TGTGCCAGCAGCCAATTGGACAGGGGCGATGGCTACACCTTC.

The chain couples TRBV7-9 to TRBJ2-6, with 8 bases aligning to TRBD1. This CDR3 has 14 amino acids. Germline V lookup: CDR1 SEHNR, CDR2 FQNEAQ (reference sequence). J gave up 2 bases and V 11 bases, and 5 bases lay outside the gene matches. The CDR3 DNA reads TGTGCCTCCCCAGGGGGCGCTGGGGCCAACGTCCTGACTTTC. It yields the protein CASPGGAGANVLTF.

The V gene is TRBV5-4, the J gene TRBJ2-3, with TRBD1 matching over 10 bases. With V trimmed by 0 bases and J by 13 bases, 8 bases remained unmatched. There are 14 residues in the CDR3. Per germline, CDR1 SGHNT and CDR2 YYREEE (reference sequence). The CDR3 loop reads CASSLGQGAPFEYF. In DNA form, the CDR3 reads TGTGCCAGCAGCTTGGGACAGGGGGCCCCCTTCGAGTATTTT.

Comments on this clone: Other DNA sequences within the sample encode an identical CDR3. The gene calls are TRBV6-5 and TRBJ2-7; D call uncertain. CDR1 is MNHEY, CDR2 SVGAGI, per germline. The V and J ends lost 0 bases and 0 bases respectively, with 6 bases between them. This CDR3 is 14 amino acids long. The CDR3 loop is CASSYSYSSYEQYF. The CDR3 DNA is TGTGCCAGCAGTTACTCGTATAGCTCCTACGAGCAGTACTTC.

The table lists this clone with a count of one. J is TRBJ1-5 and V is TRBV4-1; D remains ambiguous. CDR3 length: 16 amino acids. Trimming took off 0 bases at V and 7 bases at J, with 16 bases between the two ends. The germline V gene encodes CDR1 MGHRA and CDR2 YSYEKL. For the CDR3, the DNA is TGCGCCAGCAGCCAAGATTTGGCATTTCCATGGCAGCCCCAGCATTTT. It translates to CASSQDLAFPWQPQHF.

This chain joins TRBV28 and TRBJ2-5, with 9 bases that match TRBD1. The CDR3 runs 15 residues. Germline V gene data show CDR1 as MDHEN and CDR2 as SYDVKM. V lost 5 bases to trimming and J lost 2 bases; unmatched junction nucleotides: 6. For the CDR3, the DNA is TGTGCCAGCAGTCCAATAGACAGGGGGCAAGAGACCCAGTACTTC. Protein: CASSPIDRGQETQYF.

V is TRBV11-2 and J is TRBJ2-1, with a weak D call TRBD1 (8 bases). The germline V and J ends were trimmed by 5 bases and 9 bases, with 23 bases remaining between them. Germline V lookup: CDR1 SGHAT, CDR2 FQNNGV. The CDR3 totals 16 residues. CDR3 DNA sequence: TGTGCCAGCAGCCCCCTAAGGACAGGGAGGGCGGGTGAGCAGTTCTTC. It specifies CASSPLRTGRAGEQFF.

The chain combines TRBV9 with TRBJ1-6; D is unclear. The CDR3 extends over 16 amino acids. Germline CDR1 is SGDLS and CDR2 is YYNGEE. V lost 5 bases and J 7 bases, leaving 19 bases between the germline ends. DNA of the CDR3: TGTGCCAGCAGATCAGGTCCTGACGTGGCCAATTCACCCCTCCACTTT. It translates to CASRSGPDVANSPLHF.

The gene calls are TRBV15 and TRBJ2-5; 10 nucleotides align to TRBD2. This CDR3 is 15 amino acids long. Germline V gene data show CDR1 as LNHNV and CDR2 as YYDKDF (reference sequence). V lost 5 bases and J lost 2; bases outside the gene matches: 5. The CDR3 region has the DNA TGTGCCACCAGCGCAACACTAGCGGGGCAAGAGACCCAGTACTTC. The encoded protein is CATSATLAGQETQYF.

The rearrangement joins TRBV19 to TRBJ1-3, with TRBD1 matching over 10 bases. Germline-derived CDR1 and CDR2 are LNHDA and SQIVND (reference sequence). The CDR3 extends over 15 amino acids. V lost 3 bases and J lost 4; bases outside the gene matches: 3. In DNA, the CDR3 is TGTGCCAGTAGTATTTGGGACAGGGGAGGAAACACCATATATTTT. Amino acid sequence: CASSIWDRGGNTIYF.

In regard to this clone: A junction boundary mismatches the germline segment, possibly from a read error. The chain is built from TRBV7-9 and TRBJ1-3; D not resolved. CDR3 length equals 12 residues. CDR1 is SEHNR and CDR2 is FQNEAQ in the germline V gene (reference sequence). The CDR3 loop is CASSQDGVRLYF. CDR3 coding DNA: TGTGCCAGCAGCCAAGACGGGGTGCGGCTTTACTTT.

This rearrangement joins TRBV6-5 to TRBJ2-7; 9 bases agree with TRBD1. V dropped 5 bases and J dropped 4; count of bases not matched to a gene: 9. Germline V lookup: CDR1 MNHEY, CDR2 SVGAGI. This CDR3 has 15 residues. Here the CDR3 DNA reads TGTGCCAGCAGTCCATACAGGGGGCGCGGGTACGAGCAGTACTTC. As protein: CASSPYRGRGYEQYF.

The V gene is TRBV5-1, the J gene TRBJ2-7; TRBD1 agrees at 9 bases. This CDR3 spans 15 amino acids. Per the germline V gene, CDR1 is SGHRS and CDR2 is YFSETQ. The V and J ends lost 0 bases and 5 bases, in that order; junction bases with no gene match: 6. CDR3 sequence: CASSLAEQGADEQYF. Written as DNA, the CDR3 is TGCGCCAGCAGCTTGGCCGAACAGGGGGCGGACGAGCAGTACTTC.

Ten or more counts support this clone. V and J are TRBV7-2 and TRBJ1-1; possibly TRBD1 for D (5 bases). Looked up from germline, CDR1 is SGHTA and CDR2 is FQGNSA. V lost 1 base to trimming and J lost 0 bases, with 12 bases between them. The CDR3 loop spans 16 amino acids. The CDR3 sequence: CASSLVLGALNTEAFF. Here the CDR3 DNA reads TGTGCCAGCAGCTTAGTTCTTGGGGCCCTGAACACTGAAGCTTTCTTT.

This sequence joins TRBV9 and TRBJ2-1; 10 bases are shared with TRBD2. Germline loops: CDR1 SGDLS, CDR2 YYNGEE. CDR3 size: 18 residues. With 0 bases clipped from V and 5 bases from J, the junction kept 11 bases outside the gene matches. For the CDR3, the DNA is TGTGCCAGCAGCGTAGGCCGCCTTCTAGCGGGAGTACACAATGAGCAGTTCTTC. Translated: CASSVGRLLAGVHNEQFF.

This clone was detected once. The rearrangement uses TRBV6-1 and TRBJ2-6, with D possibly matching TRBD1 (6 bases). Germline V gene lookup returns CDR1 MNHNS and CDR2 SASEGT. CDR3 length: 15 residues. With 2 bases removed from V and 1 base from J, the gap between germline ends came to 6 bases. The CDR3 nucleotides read TGTGCCAGCAGTGAAAGGGGGTCTGGGGCCAACGTCCTGACTTTC. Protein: CASSERGSGANVLTF.

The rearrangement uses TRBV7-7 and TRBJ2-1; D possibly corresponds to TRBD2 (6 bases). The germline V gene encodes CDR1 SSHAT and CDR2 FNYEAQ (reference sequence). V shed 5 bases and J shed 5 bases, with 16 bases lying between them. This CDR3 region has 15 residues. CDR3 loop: CASSPTARGNNEQFF. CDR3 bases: TGTGCCAGCAGCCCAACAGCGCGGGGTAACAATGAGCAGTTCTTC.